The T cell receptor beta chain described here comes from a study of blood T cell repertoires in COVID-19 (dated by TCRdb to between 2020 and 2021). Regarding the research as a whole: Collaborator samples came from the United States, Italy and Spain and covered acute and convalescent phases of COVID-19. The repertoires were released in a freely available public database meant as a resource for research on the immune response to SARS-CoV-2. The material from the prospective study consisted of cDNA or gDNA derived from T cells, B-cell-depleted T cells, or PBMCs. Sample metadata almost always included a de-identified subject ID, COVID-19 status, age in years and sex. The samples were drawn from the first 160 participants of the ongoing ImmuneRACE study and from some 1,300 subjects provided by 6 global collaborators. HLA class I and class II types, where available, came from metadata supplied by the sample provider rather than from assay-based typing. Deeply sampled blood TCRbeta repertoires from subjects exposed to, actively infected with, or recovered from COVID-19 were included in the dataset. The paper as a whole reports these results and caveats: Clinical and demographic metadata were provided uncurated, with the amount varying by source and participant.

TCRbeta CDR3 regions were amplified from genomic DNA by means of the immunoSEQ Assay, a bias-controlled multiplex PCR. As for the authors' bioinformatics: Within the assay, amplification of reference gene primers was used to estimate how many nucleated cells each sample contained. To quantify the absolute abundance of each unique TCRbeta CDR3 rearrangement, sequence reads were collapsed and filtered. For each sample, productive Simpson clonality was calculated as the square root of Simpson's diversity index over productive rearrangements. Sourced from immuneACCESS, this table was stored by TCRdb with only in-frame sequences that have V and J called. A share of the clones is absent; for the studies checked, an unresolved V gene accounts for under half, and the remainder has no known explanation. V and J calls and clone size are copied from that table; D and trimming were computed from the DNA. Present in this sample are around 300,000 clones, around nine tenths of which were seen just once. About 12% of the sample belongs to the ten largest clones.

This clone has just one count. This clone's antigen is unknown. It has no much larger one-base neighbor in the sample; base qualities were not kept. In Seattle, one collaborating source enrolled patients while the infection was active and tracked those patients longitudinally over the course of disease. Each collaborating institution followed its own protocols to collect whole blood in K2EDTA tubes. Collaborator samples were shipped for TCRbeta analysis as frozen whole blood, isolated PBMCs, or DNA extracted from either sample type. The sequenced material came from peripheral blood. This clonotype was obtained from a woman in her sixties or seventies with COVID-19, enrolled during active disease.

The DNA sequence is given as TGCAGCGTTGAAGCAATAAGGGGAGGGGGTGGCTACACCTTC. Translated, it gives CSVEAIRGGGGYTF. The chain uses TRBV29-1 and TRBJ1-2; a tentative D match to TRBD1 spans 6 bases. Looking up the germline V gene yields CDR1 SQVTM and CDR2 ANQGSEA. The CDR3, from cysteine to phenylalanine, totals 14 residues. Only the CDR3 portion is preserved as DNA: 42 bases, with reading frame beginning at the first base. Between the V and J ends, shortened by 1 base and 7 bases respectively, the junction contains 16 bases.